These T cell receptor beta chains were read from a single sample in a study of blood T cell repertoires in COVID-19. TCRdb keeps only in-frame clones here, not all; method: immunoSEQ multiplex PCR. The profile shows 240,000 or so clones, 75% to 90% of them singletons. Sequencing was carried out using peripheral blood. The receptor set was obtained from a man aged 60 to 69 who had recovered from COVID-19. The CDR3 runs from the conserved cysteine through the conserved F or W. D genes are given only for firm matches. The listing skips clone size in some rows; elsewhere it reads once, few, many or a size class.

J | D | size | V | DNA | CDR3
TRBJ2-5 | NA | once | TRBV7-2 | TGTGCCAGCAGCTCCAGGATTAGTAGTTGGGAGACCCAGTACTTC | CASSSRISSWETQYF
TRBJ2-1 | NA | once | TRBV9 | TGTGCCAGCAGCGTAGAACGGGGTGCCTACAATGAGCAGTTCTTC | CASSVERGAYNEQFF
TRBJ2-7 | TRBD2 | NA | TRBV3-1/TRBV3-2 | TGTGCCAGCAGCCCTCAGCGGGGGGCGTCCTACGAGCAGTACTTC | CASSPQRGASYEQYF
TRBJ1-4 | NA | NA | TRBV2 | TGTGCCAGCAAGTCTCAACAGAACGGAGAAAAACTGTTTTTT | CASKSQQNGEKLFF
TRBJ1-2 | NA | NA | TRBV12-5 | TGTGCTAGTGGTTTGAACGGGGGAGGCTACACCTTC | CASGLNGGGYTF
TRBJ1-6 | NA | few | TRBV6-1 | TGTGCCAGCAGTGAACCCCGTCATAATTCACCCCTCCACTTT | CASSEPRHNSPLHF
TRBJ1-6 | NA | NA | TRBV5-1 | TGCGCCAGCAGCTTAACAGGGCGGGATAATTCACCCCTCCACTTT | CASSLTGRDNSPLHF
TRBJ1-6 | NA | NA | TRBV7-9 | TGTGCCAGCAGCTTAGGCGGGGGCCAGGATTCACCCCTCCACTTT | CASSLGGGQDSPLHF
TRBJ2-3 | NA | NA | TRBV30 | TGTGCCTGGAGTGTACCGACAGGTCAAACTCTTGAGACGCAGTATTTT | CAWSVPTGQTLETQYF
TRBJ2-2 | NA | NA | TRBV5-1 | TGCGCCAGCAGCTTCCCGACAGGGAACACCGGGGAGCTGTTTTTT | CASSFPTGNTGELFF
TRBJ2-2 | TRBD1 | NA | TRBV3-1/TRBV3-2 | TGTGCCAGCAGCCGCGACAGGGGATACGGGGAGCTGTTTTTT | CASSRDRGYGELFF
TRBJ1-1 | TRBD1 | NA | TRBV6-5 | TGTGCCAGCAGTTACGGGCAGGGGGGTACTGAAGCTTTCTTT | CASSYGQGGTEAFF
TRBJ2-6 | NA | NA | TRBV2 | TGTGCCAGCAGTGTTGAGTCTGGGGCCAACGTCCTGACTTTC | CASSVESGANVLTF
TRBJ2-6 | TRBD2 | NA | TRBV28 | TGTGCCAGCACTAGCGGGGGCGCTAACTCTGGGGCCAACGTCCTGACTTTC | CASTSGGANSGANVLTF
TRBJ2-7 | NA | NA | TRBV6-5 | TGTGCCAGCAGTTACTCCAGAGGACGGGGCGAGCAGTACTTC | CASSYSRGRGEQYF
TRBJ2-5 | TRBD2 | NA | TRBV5-1 | TGCGCCAGCAGACCTGGAGCGGGAGGAGAAGAGACCCAGTACTTC | CASRPGAGGEETQYF
TRBJ2-2 | TRBD1 | NA | TRBV19 | TGTGCCAGTAGTATAGCGACAGGGAGTCGCACCGGGGAGCTGTTTTTT | CASSIATGSRTGELFF